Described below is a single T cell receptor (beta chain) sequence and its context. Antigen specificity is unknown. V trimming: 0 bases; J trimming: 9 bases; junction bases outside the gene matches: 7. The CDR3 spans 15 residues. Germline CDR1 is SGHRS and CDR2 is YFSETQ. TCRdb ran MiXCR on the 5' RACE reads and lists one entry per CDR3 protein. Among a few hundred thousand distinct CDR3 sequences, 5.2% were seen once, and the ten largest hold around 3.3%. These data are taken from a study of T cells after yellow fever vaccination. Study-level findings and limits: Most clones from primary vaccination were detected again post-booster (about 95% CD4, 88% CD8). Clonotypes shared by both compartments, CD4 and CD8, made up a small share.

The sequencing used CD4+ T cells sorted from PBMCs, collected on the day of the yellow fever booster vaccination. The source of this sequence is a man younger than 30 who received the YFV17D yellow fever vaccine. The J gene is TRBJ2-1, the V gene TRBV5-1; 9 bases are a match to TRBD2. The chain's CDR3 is CASSLEGTSYGEQFF. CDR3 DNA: TGCGCCAGCAGCTTGGAGGGGACTAGCTACGGTGAGCAGTTCTTC.